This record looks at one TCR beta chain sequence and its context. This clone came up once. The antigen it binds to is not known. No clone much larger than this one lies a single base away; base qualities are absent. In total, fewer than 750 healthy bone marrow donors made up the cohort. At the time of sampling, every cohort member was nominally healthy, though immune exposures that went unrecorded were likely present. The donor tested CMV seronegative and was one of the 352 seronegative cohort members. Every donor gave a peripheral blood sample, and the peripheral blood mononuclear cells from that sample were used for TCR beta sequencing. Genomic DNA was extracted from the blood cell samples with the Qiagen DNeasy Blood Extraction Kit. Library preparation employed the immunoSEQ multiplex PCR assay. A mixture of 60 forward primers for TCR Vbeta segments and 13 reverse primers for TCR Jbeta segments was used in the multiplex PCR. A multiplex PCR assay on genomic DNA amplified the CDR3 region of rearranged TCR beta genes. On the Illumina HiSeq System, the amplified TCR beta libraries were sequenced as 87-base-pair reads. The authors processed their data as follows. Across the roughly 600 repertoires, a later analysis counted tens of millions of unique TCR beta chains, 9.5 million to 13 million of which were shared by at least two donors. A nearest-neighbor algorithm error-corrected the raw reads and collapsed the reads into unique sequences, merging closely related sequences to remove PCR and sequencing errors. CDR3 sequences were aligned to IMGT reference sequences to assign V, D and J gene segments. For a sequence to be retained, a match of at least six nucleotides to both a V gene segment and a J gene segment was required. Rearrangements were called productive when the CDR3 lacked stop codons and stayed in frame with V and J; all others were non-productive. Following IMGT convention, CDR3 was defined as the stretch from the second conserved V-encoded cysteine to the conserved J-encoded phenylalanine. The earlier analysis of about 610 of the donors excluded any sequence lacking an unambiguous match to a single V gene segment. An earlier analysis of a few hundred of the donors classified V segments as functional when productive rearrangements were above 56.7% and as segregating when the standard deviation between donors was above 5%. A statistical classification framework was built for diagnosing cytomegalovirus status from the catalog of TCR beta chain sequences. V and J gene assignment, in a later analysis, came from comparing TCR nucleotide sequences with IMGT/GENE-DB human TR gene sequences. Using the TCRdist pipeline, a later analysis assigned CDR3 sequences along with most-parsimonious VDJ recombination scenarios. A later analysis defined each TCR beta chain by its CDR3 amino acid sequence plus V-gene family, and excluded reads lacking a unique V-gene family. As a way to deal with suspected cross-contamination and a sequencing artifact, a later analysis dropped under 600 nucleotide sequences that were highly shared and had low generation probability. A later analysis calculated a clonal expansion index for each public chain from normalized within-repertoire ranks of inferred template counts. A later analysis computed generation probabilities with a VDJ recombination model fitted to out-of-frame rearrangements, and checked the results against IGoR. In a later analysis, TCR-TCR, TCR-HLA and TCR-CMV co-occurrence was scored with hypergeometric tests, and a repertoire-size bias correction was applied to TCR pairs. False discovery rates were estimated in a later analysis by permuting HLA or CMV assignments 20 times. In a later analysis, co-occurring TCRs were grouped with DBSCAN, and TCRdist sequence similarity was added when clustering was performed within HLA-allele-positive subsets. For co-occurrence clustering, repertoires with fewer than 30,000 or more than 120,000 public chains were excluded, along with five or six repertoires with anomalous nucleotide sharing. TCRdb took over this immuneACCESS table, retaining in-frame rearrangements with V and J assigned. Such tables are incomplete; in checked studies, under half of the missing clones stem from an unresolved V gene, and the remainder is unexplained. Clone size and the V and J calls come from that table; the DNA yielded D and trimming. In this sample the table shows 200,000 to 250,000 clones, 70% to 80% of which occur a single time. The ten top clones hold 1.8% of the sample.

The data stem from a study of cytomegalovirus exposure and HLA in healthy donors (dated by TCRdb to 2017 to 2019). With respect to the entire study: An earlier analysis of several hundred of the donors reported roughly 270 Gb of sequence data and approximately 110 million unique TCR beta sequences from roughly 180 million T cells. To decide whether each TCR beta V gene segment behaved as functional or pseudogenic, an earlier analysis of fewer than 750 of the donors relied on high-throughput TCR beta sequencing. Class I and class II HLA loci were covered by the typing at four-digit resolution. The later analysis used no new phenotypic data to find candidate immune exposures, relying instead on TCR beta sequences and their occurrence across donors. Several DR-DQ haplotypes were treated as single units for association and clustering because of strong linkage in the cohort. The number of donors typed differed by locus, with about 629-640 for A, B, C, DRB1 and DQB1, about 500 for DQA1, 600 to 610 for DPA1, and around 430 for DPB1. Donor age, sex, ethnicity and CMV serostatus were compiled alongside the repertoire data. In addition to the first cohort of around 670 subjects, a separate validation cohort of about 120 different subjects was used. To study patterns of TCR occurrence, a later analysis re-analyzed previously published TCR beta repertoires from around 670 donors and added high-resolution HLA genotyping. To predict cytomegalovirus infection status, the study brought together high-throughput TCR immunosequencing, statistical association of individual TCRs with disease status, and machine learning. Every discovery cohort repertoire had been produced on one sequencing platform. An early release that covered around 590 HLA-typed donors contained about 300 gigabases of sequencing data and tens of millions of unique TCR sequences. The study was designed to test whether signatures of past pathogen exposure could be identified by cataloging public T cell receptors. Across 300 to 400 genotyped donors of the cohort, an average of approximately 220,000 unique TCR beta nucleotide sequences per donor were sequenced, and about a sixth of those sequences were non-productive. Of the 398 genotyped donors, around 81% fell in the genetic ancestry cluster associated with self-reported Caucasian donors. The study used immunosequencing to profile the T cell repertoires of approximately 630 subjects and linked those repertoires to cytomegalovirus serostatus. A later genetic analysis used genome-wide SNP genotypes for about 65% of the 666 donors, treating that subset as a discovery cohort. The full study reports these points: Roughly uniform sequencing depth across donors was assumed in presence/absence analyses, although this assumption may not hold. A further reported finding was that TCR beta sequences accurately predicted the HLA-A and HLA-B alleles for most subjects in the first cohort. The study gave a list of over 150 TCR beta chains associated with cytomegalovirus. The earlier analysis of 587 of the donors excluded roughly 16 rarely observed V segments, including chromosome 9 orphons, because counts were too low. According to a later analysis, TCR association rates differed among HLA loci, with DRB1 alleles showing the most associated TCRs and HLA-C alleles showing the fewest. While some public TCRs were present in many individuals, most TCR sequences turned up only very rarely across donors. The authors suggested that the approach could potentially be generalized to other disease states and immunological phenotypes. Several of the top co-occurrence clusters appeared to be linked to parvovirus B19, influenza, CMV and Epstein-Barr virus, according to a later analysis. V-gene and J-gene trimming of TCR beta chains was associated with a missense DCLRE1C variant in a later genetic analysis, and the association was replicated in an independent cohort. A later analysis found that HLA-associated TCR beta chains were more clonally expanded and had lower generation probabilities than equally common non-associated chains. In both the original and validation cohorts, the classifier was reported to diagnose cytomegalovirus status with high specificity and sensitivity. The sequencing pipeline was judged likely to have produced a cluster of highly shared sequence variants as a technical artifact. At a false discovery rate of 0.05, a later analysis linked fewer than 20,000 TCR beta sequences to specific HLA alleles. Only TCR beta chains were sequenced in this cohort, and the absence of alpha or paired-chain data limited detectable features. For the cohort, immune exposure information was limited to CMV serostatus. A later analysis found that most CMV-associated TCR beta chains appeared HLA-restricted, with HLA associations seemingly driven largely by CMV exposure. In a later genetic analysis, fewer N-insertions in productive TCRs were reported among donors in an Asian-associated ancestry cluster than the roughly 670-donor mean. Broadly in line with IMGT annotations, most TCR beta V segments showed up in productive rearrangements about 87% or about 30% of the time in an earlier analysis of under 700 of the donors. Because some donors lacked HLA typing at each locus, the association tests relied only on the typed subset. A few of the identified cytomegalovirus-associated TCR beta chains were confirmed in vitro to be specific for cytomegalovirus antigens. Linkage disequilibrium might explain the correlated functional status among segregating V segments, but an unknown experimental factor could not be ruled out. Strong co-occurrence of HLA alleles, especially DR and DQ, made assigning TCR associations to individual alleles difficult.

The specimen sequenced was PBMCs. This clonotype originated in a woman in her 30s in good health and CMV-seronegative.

The DNA sequence follows: TGTGCCAGTAGTATAGACGGGGGGGCTTCAGATACGCAGTATTTT. Its coded protein is CASSIDGGASDTQYF. The rearrangement joined TRBV19 to TRBJ2-3; TRBD2 lines up with 8 middle nucleotides. For CDR1 and CDR2, the germline V gene (reference sequence) lists LNHDA and SQIVND. V lost 0 bases and J lost 4 bases, and the count of bases not matched to a germline gene is 3. From cysteine to phenylalanine, the CDR3 is 15 amino acids long. The DNA shown is the 45-base CDR3, in frame from base 1.